This is a list of T cell receptor beta chains from one sample in a study of OX40 agonist ivuxolimab in advanced cancers. The repertoire was sequenced with immunoSEQ multiplex PCR; TCRdb's copy has only in-frame clones and lacks some. The table shows 70,000 to 90,000 clones, with about 89% occurring only once. The sequences come from CD4+ or CD8+ T cells sorted from blood, collected in a trial of the OX40 agonist ivuxolimab. These receptors originate from an adult with an advanced solid tumor such as melanoma, head and neck, liver or kidney cancer. Both conserved end residues are part of each CDR3. D genes are given only for firm matches. Size tells how often a clone was seen (once, few, many) or the class of an expanded clone, and some rows leave it out.

TRBJ2-6 TRBV4-2 NA NA TGTGCCAGCAGCCAAGATAACTCTGGGGCCAACGTCCTGACTTTC CASSQDNSGANVLTF
TRBJ2-1 TRBV29-1 NA many TGCACCTCTAGGGGGGACAATGAGCAGTTCTTC CTSRGDNEQFF
TRBJ1-1 TRBV6-1 NA NA TGTGCCAGCAGGGACCGATCGAACACTGAAGCTTTCTTT CASRDRSNTEAFF
TRBJ2-7 TRBV28 NA NA TGTGCCAGCAGTTTCTCCTCTACGGGGGAGCAGTACTTC CASSFSSTGEQYF
TRBJ2-7 TRBV7-2 TRBD2 once TGTGCCAGCAGCCCGGGACTAGCGGACGAGCAGTACTTC CASSPGLADEQYF
TRBJ1-4 TRBV9 NA NA TGTGCCAGCAGCGTAGGGTGGGGACGGACTAATGAAAAACTGTTTTTT CASSVGWGRTNEKLFF
TRBJ2-4 TRBV9 NA NA TGTGCCAGCAGCGTAGGAGGGGGGCTTGAAAACATTCAGTACTTC CASSVGGGLENIQYF
TRBJ2-7 TRBV29-1 NA once TGCAGCGTTGGGGGGGGCCGAAGCTCCTACGAGCAGTACTTC CSVGGGRSSYEQYF
TRBJ2-1 TRBV5-8 NA NA TGTGCCAGCAGCTTGGGAGGCAATGAGCAGTTCTTC CASSLGGNEQFF
TRBJ2-1 TRBV9 TRBD2 NA TGTGCCAGCAGCGTAGTGGGCGGGAGGGCCGATGAGCAGTTCTTC CASSVVGGRADEQFF
TRBJ2-1 TRBV27 NA NA TGTGCCAGCACCACAGCTAGTGGGGAGCAGTTCTTC CASTTASGEQFF
TRBJ2-3 TRBV6-1 TRBD2 NA TGTGCCAGCAGGAGAGCGGGAGGGTCAGATACGCAGTATTTT CASRRAGGSDTQYF
TRBJ2-5 TRBV5-1 TRBD2 NA TGCGCCAGCAGCTTGGTAACTAGCGGGAGGATCGAGACCCAGTACTTC CASSLVTSGRIETQYF
TRBJ2-1 TRBV5-1 NA NA TGCGCCAGCGGCCCAGGTGCCGGGAGTAATGAGCAGTTCTTC CASGPGAGSNEQFF
TRBJ1-1 TRBV4-1 TRBD1 NA TGCGCCAGCAGCCAGGGATCGGGACAGACCTTTCGGGAAGCTTTCTTT CASSQGSGQTFREAFF
TRBJ1-2 TRBV30 NA NA TGTGCCTACGAGGGGCCCCTCTATGGCTACACCTTC CAYEGPLYGYTF
TRBJ1-5 TRBV6-1 NA once TGTGCCAGCCTGGGACGGCCTAATCAGCCCCAGCATTTT CASLGRPNQPQHF
TRBJ2-7 TRBV5-1 NA NA TGCGCCAGCAGCATGGGGACCTACGAGCAGTACTTC CASSMGTYEQYF
TRBJ2-1 TRBV7-9 TRBD2 NA TGTGCCAGCAGCCTTCTAGGGGAGGGCTACTACAATGAGCAGTTCTTC CASSLLGEGYYNEQFF
TRBJ2-7 TRBV5-6 TRBD2 NA TGTGCCAGCAGCTCGTCGGGGGGATTCTACGAGCAGTACTTC CASSSSGGFYEQYF
TRBJ2-3 TRBV15 TRBD2 NA TGTGCCACCAGCAATCGGACTAGCGGCACAGATACGCAGTATTTT CATSNRTSGTDTQYF
TRBJ1-5 TRBV6-6 NA NA TGTGCCAGCAGTTACGGGAGCAATCAGCCCCAGCATTTT CASSYGSNQPQHF
TRBJ2-3 TRBV5-1 TRBD1 NA TGCGCCAGCAGTCCCGGGACAGGGTTTTCCACAGATACGCAGTATTTT CASSPGTGFSTDTQYF
TRBJ2-7 TRBV30 TRBD1 NA TGTGCCTGGAGTTCGGGACAGGGGGCCTACGAGCAGTACTTC CAWSSGQGAYEQYF
TRBJ1-4 TRBV15 TRBD1 NA TGTGCCACCAGCAGGGACAGGGGGAAAGAAAAACTGTTTTTT CATSRDRGKEKLFF
TRBJ2-2 TRBV7-3 TRBD1 NA TGTGCCAGCAGCTCGAAGACAGGGACCGGGGAGCTGTTTTTT CASSSKTGTGELFF
TRBJ2-5 TRBV5-1 TRBD2 NA TGCGCCAGCAGCTTGGCCGTCCCGGGACTAGCGGGAGGAAATCTCAGGGAGACCCAGTACTTC CASSLAVPGLAGGNLRETQYF
TRBJ2-1 TRBV7-9 TRBD2 few TGTGCCAGCAGCTTGGACCTAGCGGGGGTTGAACAGTTCTTC CASSLDLAGVEQFF
TRBJ2-1 TRBV14 NA NA TGTGCCAGCAGCCAAGATTTAGGCGGGCCTGTGAACAATGAGCAGTTCTTC CASSQDLGGPVNNEQFF
TRBJ1-5 TRBV6-5 TRBD1 NA TGTGCCAGCAGCCTGGGACAGGGCTATCAGCCCCAGCATTTT CASSLGQGYQPQHF
TRBJ2-7 TRBV29-1 NA NA TGCAGCGTTGAAGAATGGGAAGTGCCCTACGAGCAGTACTTC CSVEEWEVPYEQYF
TRBJ2-3 TRBV7-3 NA NA TGTGCCAGCAGCTTGTTAACCACAGATACGCAGTATTTT CASSLLTTDTQYF
TRBJ2-5 TRBV7-2 NA NA TGTGCCAGCAGCTTCTCCTTGCAGAAGACCCAGTACTTC CASSFSLQKTQYF
TRBJ1-2 TRBV11-2 NA once TGTGCCAGCAGCTTAGTGGACAGAAACTATGGCTACACCTTC CASSLVDRNYGYTF
TRBJ1-4 TRBV2 TRBD1 NA TGTGCCAGTAGGACAGGCCTTAATGAAAAACTGTTTTTT CASRTGLNEKLFF
TRBJ2-1 TRBV27 TRBD2 NA TGTGCCAGCAGTTTATCAATAGGTGGGGAGGGGGAGCAGTTCTTC CASSLSIGGEGEQFF
TRBJ2-7 TRBV27 NA NA TGTGCCAGCAGTTCCGGCAACGGTTACGAGCAGTACTTC CASSSGNGYEQYF
TRBJ2-1 TRBV14 NA NA TGTGCCAGCAGCCATCCCCCCCGAACTAGCTCCTACAATGAGCAGTTCTTC CASSHPPRTSSYNEQFF
TRBJ2-1 TRBV7-9 NA NA TGTGCCAGCAGCAGAACCCGGGACACCCCTGACAATGAGCAGTTCTTC CASSRTRDTPDNEQFF
TRBJ2-7 TRBV7-2 TRBD2 once TGTGCCAGCAGCTTAGAAGCGGGAGTGCTCTACGAGCAGTACTTC CASSLEAGVLYEQYF
TRBJ1-2 TRBV29-1 NA NA TGCAGCGTTGTGCCGGTTAACTATGGCTACACCTTC CSVVPVNYGYTF
TRBJ1-3 TRBV13 NA NA TGTGCCAGCAGCGGGGGCAACGCCCCTGCCTCTGGAAACACCATATATTTT CASSGGNAPASGNTIYF
TRBJ2-7 TRBV6-6 NA NA TGTGCCAGCAGTTACTCTGCCGAGCAGTACTTC CASSYSAEQYF
TRBJ2-7 TRBV2 NA NA TGTGCCAGCAGGGAACAGGGGACGGGACTCGAGCAGTACTTC CASREQGTGLEQYF
TRBJ1-1 TRBV5-4 TRBD1 NA TGTGCCAGCAGCAGATGGGACAGGGGGAGGCTGGGTACTGAAGCTTTCTTT CASSRWDRGRLGTEAFF
TRBJ1-1 TRBV11-2 NA NA TGTGCCAGCAGCTCCTCAGGGGTGGTGGGCACTGAAGCTTTCTTT CASSSSGVVGTEAFF
TRBJ2-1 TRBV2 NA NA TGTGCCACCTACGCGGATGGAGGCCTCTCCTACAATGAGCAGTTCTTC CATYADGGLSYNEQFF
TRBJ2-7 TRBV4-1 TRBD1 NA TGCGCCTCCGGGACAGGGAGGTACGAGCAGTACTTC CASGTGRYEQYF